The following is a TCR beta chain sequence with its context. Its antigen remains unidentified. This entry belongs to a study of siplizumab effects on memory and regulatory T cells. Whole-study findings and limits: No more than a minor fraction of alloreactive clones could be traced back to unstimulated subsets. Suppressive capability of dividing Tregs from siplizumab cultures went unverified. The naive T cell population seemed more diverse than memory cells and seemed a major contributor to the alloresponse.

The CDR3 runs 16 residues. The V segment lost 5 bases and the J segment 5 bases; nucleotides outside the gene matches: 13. Germline V gene data show CDR1 as LNHDA and CDR2 as SQIVND (reference sequence). Assays were performed on 95,000 to 100,000 TCR templates per sample. Sequenced by immunoSEQ multiplex PCR; TCRdb stores in-frame clones only, minus some. The table includes over 100,000 clones, about 90% detected once. The chain links TRBV19 to TRBJ2-7, with 9 nucleotides matching TRBD1. This sequence originates from a human donor in good health. Sequencing was done on a sample of Tregs sorted from blood. The CDR3 is CASSPKQGARGHEQYF. CDR3 nucleotide sequence: TGTGCCAGTAGTCCGAAACAGGGGGCAAGAGGTCACGAGCAGTACTTC. The full variable domain, in which reference TRBV19 and TRBJ2-7 provide the parts outside the CDR3, is DGGITQSPKYLFRKEGQNVTLSCEQNLNHDAMYWYRQDPGQGLRLIYYSQIVNDFQKGDIAEGYSVSREKKESFPLTVTSAQKNPTAFYLCASSPKQGARGHEQYFGPGTRLTVT.